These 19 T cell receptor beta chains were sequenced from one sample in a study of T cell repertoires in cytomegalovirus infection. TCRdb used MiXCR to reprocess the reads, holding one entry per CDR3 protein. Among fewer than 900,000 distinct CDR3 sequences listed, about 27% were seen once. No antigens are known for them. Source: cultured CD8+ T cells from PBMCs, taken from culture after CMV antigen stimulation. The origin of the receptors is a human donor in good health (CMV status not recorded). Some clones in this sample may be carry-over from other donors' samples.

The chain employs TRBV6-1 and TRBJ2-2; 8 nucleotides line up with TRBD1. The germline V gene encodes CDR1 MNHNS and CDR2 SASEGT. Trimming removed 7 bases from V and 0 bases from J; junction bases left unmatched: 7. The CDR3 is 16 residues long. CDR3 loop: CASTLYRGANTGELFF. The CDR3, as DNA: TGTGCCAGCACCCTTTACAGGGGGGCGAACACCGGGGAGCTGTTTTTT.

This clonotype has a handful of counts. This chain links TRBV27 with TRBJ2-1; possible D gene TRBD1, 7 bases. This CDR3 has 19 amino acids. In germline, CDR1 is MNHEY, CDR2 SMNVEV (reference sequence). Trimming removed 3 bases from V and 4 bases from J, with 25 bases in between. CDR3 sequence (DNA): TGTGCCAGCAGTTTTCCCCCAGTAACCGCAGGGGGGCGTTACAATGAGCAGTTCTTC. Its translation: CASSFPPVTAGGRYNEQFF.

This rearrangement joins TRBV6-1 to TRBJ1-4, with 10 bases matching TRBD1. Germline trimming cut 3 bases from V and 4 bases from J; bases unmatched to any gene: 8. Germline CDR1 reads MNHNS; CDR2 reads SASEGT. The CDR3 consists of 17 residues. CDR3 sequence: CASSDPGQGNSNEKLFF. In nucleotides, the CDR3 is TGTGCCAGCAGTGACCCGGGACAGGGGAATAGTAATGAAAAACTGTTTTTT.

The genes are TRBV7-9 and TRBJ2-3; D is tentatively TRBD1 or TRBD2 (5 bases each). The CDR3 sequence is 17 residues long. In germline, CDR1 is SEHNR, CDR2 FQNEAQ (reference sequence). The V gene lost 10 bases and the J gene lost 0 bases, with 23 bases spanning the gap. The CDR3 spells CATDGDPGTVSTDTQYF. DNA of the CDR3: TGTGCCACCGACGGGGACCCGGGGACGGTGAGCACAGATACGCAGTATTTT.

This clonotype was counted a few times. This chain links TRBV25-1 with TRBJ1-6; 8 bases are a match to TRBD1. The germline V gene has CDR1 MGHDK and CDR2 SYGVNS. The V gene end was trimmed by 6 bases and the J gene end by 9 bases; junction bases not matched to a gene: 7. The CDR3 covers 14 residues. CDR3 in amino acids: CASSNRGFGSPLHF. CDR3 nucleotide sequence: TGTGCCAGCAGCAACAGGGGGTTTGGTTCACCCCTCCACTTT.

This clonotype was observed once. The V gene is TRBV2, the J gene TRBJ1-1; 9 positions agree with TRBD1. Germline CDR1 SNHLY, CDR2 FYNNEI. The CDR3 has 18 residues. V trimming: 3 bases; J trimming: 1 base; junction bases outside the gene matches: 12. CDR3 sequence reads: CASSEVGQGILGNTEAFF. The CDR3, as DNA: TGTGCCAGCAGTGAGGTTGGACAGGGGATTTTAGGGAACACTGAAGCTTTCTTT.

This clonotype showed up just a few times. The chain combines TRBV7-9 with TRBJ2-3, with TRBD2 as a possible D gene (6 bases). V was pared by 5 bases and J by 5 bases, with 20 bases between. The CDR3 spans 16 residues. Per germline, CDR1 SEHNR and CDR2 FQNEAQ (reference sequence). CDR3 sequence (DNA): TGTGCCAGCAGCCCCAAAGGTAGGGGAGGAGAAGATACGCAGTATTTT. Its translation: CASSPKGRGGEDTQYF.

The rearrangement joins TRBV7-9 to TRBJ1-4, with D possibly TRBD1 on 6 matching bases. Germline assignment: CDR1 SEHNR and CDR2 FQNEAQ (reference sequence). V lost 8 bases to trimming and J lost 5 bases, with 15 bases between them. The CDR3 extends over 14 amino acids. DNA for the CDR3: TGTGCCAGCTGCCGCCAGGGGCGGAATGAAAAACTGTTTTTT. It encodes CASCRQGRNEKLFF.

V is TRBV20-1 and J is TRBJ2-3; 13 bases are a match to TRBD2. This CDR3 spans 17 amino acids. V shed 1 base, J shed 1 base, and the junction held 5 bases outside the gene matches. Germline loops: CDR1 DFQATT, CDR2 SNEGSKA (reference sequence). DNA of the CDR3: TGCAGTGCTAGAGTTCGACTAGCGGGGGGTGGCACAGATACGCAGTATTTT. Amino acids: CSARVRLAGGGTDTQYF.

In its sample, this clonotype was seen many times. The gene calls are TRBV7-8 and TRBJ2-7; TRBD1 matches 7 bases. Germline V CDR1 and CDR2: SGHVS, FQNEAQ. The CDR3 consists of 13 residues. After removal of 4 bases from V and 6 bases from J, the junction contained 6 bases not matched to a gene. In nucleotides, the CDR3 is TGTGCCAGCAGCTCCTCAGGGGGTCCCGAGCAGTACGTC. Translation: CASSSSGGPEQYV.

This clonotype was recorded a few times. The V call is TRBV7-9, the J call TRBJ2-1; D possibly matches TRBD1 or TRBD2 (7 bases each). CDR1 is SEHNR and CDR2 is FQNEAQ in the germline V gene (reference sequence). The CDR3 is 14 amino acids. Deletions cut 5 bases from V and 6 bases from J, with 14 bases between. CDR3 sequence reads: CASSPRGGPNEQFF. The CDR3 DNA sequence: TGTGCCAGCAGCCCCAGGGGGGGGCCCAATGAGCAGTTCTTC.

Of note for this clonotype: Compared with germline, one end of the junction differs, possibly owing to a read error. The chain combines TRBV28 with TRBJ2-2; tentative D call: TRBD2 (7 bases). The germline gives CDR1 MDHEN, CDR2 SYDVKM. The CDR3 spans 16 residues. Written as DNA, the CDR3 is TGTGCCAGCAGTTCTCCTGGGGGGGCGAACACCGGGGAGCAGTTTTTT. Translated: CASSSPGGANTGEQFF.

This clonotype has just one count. DNA of the CDR3: TGTGCCAGCAGTGTAGCGACCCTTGTCAGCACAGATACGCAGTATTTT. This codes for CASSVATLVSTDTQYF. The chain carries TRBV2 and TRBJ2-3, with D possibly TRBD2 on 5 matching bases. The CDR3 is 16 amino acids. CDR1 is SNHLY and CDR2 is FYNNEI in the germline V gene. V lost 4 bases and J lost 0, with 14 bases in between.

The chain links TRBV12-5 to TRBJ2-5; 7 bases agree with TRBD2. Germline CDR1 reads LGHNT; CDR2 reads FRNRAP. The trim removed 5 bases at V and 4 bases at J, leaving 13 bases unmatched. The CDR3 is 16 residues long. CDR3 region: CASGAYAGDGGETQYF. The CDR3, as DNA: TGTGCTAGTGGTGCGTACGCGGGGGATGGTGGAGAGACCCAGTACTTC.

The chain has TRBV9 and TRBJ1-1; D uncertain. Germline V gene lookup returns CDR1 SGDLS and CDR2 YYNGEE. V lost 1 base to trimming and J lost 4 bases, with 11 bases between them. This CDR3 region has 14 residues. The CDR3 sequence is CASSVHGGPTEAFF. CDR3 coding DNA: TGTGCCAGCAGCGTACATGGCGGACCCACTGAAGCTTTCTTT.

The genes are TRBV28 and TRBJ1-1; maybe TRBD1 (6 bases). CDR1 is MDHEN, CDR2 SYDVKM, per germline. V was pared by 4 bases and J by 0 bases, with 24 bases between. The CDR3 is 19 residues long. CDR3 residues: CASSYLDKPGHPMNTEAFF. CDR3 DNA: TGTGCCAGCAGTTATTTGGATAAGCCGGGACACCCAATGAACACTGAAGCTTTCTTT.

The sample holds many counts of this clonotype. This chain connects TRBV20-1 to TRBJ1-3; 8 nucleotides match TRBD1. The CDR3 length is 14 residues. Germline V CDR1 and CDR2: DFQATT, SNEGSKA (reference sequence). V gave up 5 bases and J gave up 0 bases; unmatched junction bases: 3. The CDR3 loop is CSAPGQGSGNTIYF. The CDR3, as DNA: TGCAGTGCTCCAGGACAGGGCTCTGGAAACACCATATATTTT.

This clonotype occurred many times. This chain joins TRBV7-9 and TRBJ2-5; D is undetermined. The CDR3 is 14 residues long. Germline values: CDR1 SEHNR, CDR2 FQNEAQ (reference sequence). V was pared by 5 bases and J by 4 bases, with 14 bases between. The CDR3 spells CASSPGVWPETQYF. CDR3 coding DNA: TGTGCCAGCAGCCCCGGAGTGTGGCCAGAGACCCAGTACTTC.

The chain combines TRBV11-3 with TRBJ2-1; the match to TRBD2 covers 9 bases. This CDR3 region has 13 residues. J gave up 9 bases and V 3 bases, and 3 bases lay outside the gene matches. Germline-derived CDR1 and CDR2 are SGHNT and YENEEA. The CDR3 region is CASSFAGGLEQFF. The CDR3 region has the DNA TGTGCCAGCAGCTTTGCGGGGGGGCTTGAGCAGTTCTTC.